The rows below give T cell receptor beta chains drawn from one sample of a study of control samples from healthy donors and cancer patients. The assay was immunoSEQ multiplex PCR, and TCRdb's table has in-frame clones only and misses some. The sample contains some 30,000 clones, around 90% of which appear only once. The material sequenced was formalin-fixed, paraffin-embedded tissue. These receptors were collected from a female donor with melanoma. Both conserved end residues are part of each CDR3. Each record gives: D gene, J gene, clone size, V gene, CDR3 protein, CDR3 DNA. A D gene is named only where the DNA matches it firmly. The listing skips clone size in some rows; elsewhere it reads once, few, many or a size class.

TRBD1	TRBJ2-3	.	TRBV7-2	CASKRDSPSDTQYF	TGTGCCAGCAAACGGGACAGCCCCTCAGATACGCAGTATTTT
TRBD1	TRBJ1-2	.	TRBV7-9	CASSLEGQGVKYGYTF	TGTGCCAGCAGTTTAGAGGGACAGGGGGTAAAATATGGCTACACCTTC
.	TRBJ1-5	.	TRBV2	CASRKTGNQPQHF	TGTGCCAGCAGAAAGACAGGCAATCAGCCCCAGCATTTT
.	TRBJ2-2	.	TRBV19	CASSIGWGTGELFF	TGTGCCAGTAGTATCGGGTGGGGAACCGGGGAGCTGTTTTTT
TRBD2	TRBJ2-1	.	TRBV3-1/TRBV3-2	CASSRLGGRSRSEQFF	TGTGCCAGCAGCCGCCTGGGCGGGAGGTCTAGGAGTGAGCAGTTCTTC
.	TRBJ1-1	.	TRBV11-2	CASSSSMQSVAEAFF	TGTGCCAGCAGCTCCAGCATGCAGAGCGTCGCTGAAGCTTTCTTT
TRBD2	TRBJ2-1	.	TRBV29-1	CSSEAGGPSYNEQFF	TGCAGCTCGGAAGCGGGAGGGCCGTCCTACAATGAGCAGTTCTTC
.	TRBJ2-5	few	TRBV6-5	CASSSRGGPQETQYF	TGTGCCAGCAGTTCCCGCGGTGGGCCTCAAGAGACCCAGTACTTC
.	TRBJ1-1	.	TRBV28	CASSLGFSGGAFF	TGTGCCAGCAGTTTAGGGTTTTCCGGGGGAGCTTTCTTT
.	TRBJ2-7	.	TRBV7-9	CASSLVGDSYEQYF	TGTGCCAGCAGCTTAGTTGGTGATTCCTACGAGCAGTACTTC
.	TRBJ2-5	.	TRBV4-1	CASSPLGQTQYF	TGCGCCAGCAGCCCCCTCGGACAGACCCAGTACTTC
.	TRBJ2-5	.	TRBV7-9	CASRQADGETQYF	TGTGCCAGCAGACAAGCGGACGGGGAGACCCAGTACTTC
.	TRBJ1-1	.	TRBV7-2	CASRLQGATEAFF	TGTGCCAGCAGGTTACAGGGAGCAACTGAAGCTTTCTTT
.	TRBJ1-3	.	TRBV3-1/TRBV3-2	CASSHGSGVRGNTIYF	TGTGCCAGCAGCCACGGGTCGGGAGTCAGGGGAAACACCATATATTTT
TRBD1	TRBJ1-1	.	TRBV30	CAWSALVGQGRNTEAFF	TGTGCCTGGAGCGCCTTGGTGGGACAGGGGAGGAACACTGAAGCTTTCTTT
TRBD1	TRBJ2-7	.	TRBV5-4	CASSVSFLDGTAPYEQYF	TGTGCCAGCAGCGTATCTTTTTTGGACGGGACAGCTCCGTACGAGCAGTACTTC
.	TRBJ1-1	.	TRBV7-2	CASSPRQGRAVNTEAFF	TGTGCCAGCAGCCCACGACAAGGACGGGCAGTGAACACTGAAGCTTTCTTT
.	TRBJ1-2	.	TRBV5-5	CASSLEGENYGYTF	TGTGCCAGCAGCTTGGAGGGGGAAAACTATGGCTATACCTTC
TRBD1	TRBJ1-4	once	TRBV20-1	CSAGTAEKLFF	TGCAGTGCTGGGACAGCGGAAAAACTGTTTTTT
TRBD1	TRBJ2-3	.	TRBV6-5	CASSPRDRDTDTQYF	TGTGCCAGCAGCCCGCGGGACAGGGACACAGATACGCAGTATTTT
.	TRBJ2-2	.	TRBV6-5	CASSYTQGWSTGELFF	TGTGCCAGCAGTTACACTCAGGGGTGGAGCACCGGGGAGCTGTTTTTT
.	TRBJ1-3	once	TRBV18	CASSPLPNRVAGNTIYF	TGTGCCAGCTCACCACTCCCCAACAGGGTCGCCGGAAACACCATATATTTT
TRBD2	TRBJ2-1	.	TRBV6-5	CASRGLAGVGEQFF	TGTGCCAGCAGGGGACTAGCGGGAGTCGGTGAGCAGTTCTTC
TRBD2	TRBJ2-1	.	TRBV7-2	CASSLGLAGYNEQFF	TGTGCCAGCAGCTTAGGACTAGCGGGCTACAATGAGCAGTTCTTC
.	TRBJ1-2	.	TRBV7-3	CASSLTPGTFYGYTF	TGTGCCAGCAGCTTAACGCCAGGGACTTTCTATGGCTACACCTTC
.	TRBJ2-1	.	TRBV3-1/TRBV3-2	CASSRNEQFF	TGTGCCAGCAGCCGGAATGAGCAGTTCTTC
.	TRBJ2-3	.	TRBV10-3	CAIKPGGDTQYF	TGTGCCATCAAACCTGGGGGAGATACGCAGTATTTT
.	TRBJ2-4	.	TRBV7-9	CASSSQPMEGSF	TGTGCCAGCAGCTCCCAACCGATGGAGGGCAGCTTC
.	TRBJ1-1	.	TRBV18	CASSSQGRTFF	TGTGCCAGCTCATCACAGGGTAGAACTTTCTTT
.	TRBJ2-1	.	TRBV5-1	CASSLATGWYEQFF	TGCGCCAGCAGCTTGGCCACGGGGTGGTATGAGCAGTTCTTC
.	TRBJ1-2	.	TRBV5-1	CASSQHQGRSGGYTF	TGCGCCAGCAGCCAGCACCAGGGGCGGTCCGGTGGCTACACCTTC
.	TRBJ1-1	few	TRBV6-6	CASTQFVGEAFF	TGTGCCAGCACCCAATTCGTAGGTGAAGCTTTCTTT
.	TRBJ2-7	.	TRBV12-3/TRBV12-4	CASSLPGGEQYF	TGTGCCAGCAGTTTACCCGGTGGCGAGCAGTACTTC
.	TRBJ1-3	few	TRBV15	CATSRDKGFLSGNTIYF	TGTGCCACCAGCAGAGATAAGGGGTTCCTCTCTGGAAACACCATATATTTT
.	TRBJ1-5	.	TRBV7-8	CASSLVGDGDQPQHF	TGTGCCAGCAGCTTAGTGGGGGACGGAGATCAGCCCCAGCATTTT
.	TRBJ2-1	.	TRBV4-2	CASSQAPTGRYNEQFF	TGTGCCAGCAGCCAAGCCCCCACAGGGCGCTACAATGAGCAGTTCTTC
.	TRBJ1-2	.	TRBV20-1	CSARPGGRYTF	TGCAGTGCTAGACCTGGGGGCCGCTACACCTTC
TRBD1	TRBJ2-3	.	TRBV2	CASSVQDRYTQYF	TGTGCCAGCAGTGTGCAGGACAGGTATACGCAGTATTTT
.	TRBJ1-4	.	TRBV2	CASSESEGWATNEKLFF	TGTGCCAGCAGTGAAAGCGAGGGTTGGGCGACTAATGAAAAACTGTTTTTT
.	TRBJ2-7	.	TRBV11-2	CASSFAGGDEQYF	TGTGCCAGCAGCTTCGCAGGGGGGGACGAGCAGTACTTC
TRBD1	TRBJ1-5	.	TRBV5-8	CASSTDRGVASQHF	TGTGCCAGCAGCACGGACAGGGGGGTTGCGTCCCAGCATTTT
TRBD2	TRBJ2-3	.	TRBV4-2	CASSQDGYGRATDTQYF	TGTGCCAGCAGCCAAGACGGGTACGGGAGGGCCACAGATACGCAGTATTTT